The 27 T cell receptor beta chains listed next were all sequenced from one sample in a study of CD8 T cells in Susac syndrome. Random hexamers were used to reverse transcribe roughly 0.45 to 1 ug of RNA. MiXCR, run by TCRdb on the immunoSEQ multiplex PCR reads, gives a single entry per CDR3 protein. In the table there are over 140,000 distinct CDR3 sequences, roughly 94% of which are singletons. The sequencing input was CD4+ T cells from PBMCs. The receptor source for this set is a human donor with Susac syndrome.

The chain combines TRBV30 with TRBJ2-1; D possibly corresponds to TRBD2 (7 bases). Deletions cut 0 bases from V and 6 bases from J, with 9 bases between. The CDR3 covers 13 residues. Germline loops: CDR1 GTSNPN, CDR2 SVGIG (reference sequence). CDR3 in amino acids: CAWSVGGVNEQFF. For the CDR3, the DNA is TGTGCCTGGAGTGTAGGGGGGGTCAATGAGCAGTTCTTC.

The DNA of the CDR3 is TGTGCCAGCAGCCAGGGACTAGGCTCAGATACGCAGTATTTT. Its translation: CASSQGLGSDTQYF. This chain uses TRBV3-1 with TRBJ2-3; 8 nucleotides line up with TRBD2. The CDR3 contains 14 residues. After removal of 3 bases from V and 4 bases from J, the junction contained 3 bases not matched to a gene. Germline V gene lookup returns CDR1 LGHDT and CDR2 YNNKEL (reference sequence).

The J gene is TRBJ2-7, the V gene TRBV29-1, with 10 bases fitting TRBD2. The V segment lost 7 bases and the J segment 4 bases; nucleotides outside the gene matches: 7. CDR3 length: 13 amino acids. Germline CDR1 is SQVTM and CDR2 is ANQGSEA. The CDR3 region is CSARATSGYEQYF. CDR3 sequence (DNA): TGCAGCGCTCGTGCGACTAGCGGGTACGAGCAGTACTTC.

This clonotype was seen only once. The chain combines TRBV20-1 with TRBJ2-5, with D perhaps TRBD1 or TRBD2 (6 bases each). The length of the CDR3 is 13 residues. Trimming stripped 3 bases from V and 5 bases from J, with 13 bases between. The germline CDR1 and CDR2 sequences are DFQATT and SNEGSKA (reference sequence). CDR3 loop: CSASGGTRETQYF. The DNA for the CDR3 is TGCAGTGCTAGCGGGGGCACACGGGAGACCCAGTACTTC.

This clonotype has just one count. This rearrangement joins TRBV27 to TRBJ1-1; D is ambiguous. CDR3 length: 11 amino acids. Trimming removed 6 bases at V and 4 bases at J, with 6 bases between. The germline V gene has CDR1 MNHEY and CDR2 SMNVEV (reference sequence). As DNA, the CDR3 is TGTGCCAGCAGACTCGCCACTGAAGCTTTCTTT. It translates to CASRLATEAFF.

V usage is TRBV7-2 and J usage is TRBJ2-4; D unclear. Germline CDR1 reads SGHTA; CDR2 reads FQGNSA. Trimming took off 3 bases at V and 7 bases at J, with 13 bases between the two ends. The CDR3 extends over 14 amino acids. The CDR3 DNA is TGTGCCAGCAGCTTCACACGGGCTGTCAACATTCAGTACTTC. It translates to CASSFTRAVNIQYF.

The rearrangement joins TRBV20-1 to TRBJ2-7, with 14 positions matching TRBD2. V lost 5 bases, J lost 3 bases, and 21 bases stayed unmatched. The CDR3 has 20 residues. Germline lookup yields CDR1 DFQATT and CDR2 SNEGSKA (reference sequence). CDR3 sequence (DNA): TGCAGTGCTGCCCCCACTTTAGCCGGGACTAGCGGGAGAATTTTCTACGAGCAGTACTTC. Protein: CSAAPTLAGTSGRIFYEQYF.

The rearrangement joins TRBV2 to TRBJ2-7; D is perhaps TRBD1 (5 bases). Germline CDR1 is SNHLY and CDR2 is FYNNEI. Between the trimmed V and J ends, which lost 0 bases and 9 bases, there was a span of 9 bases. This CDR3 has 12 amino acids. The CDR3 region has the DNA TGTGCCAGCAGTGAAGCACACAGGCTGCAGTACTTC. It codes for CASSEAHRLQYF.

CDR3 in amino acids: CASSQVGQGDEKLFF. Written as DNA, the CDR3 is TGTGCCAGCAGCCAAGTCGGGCAGGGGGATGAAAAACTGTTTTTT. The chain couples TRBV4-2 to TRBJ1-4; 7 bases agree with TRBD1. This CDR3 spans 15 amino acids. CDR1 is LGHNA and CDR2 is YNFKEQ in the germline V gene. V shed 1 base and J 6 bases; nucleotides not matched to a gene: 5.

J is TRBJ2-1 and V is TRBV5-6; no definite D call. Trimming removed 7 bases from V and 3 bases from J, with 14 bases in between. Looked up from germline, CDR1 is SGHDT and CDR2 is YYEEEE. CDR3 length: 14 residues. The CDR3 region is CASLYRDGYNEQFF. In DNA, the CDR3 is TGTGCCAGCCTGTATAGGGATGGCTACAATGAGCAGTTCTTC.

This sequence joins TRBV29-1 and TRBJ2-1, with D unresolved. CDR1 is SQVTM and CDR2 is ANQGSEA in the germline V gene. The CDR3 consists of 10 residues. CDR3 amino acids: CTTSPEEQFF. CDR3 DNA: TGCACCACCTCCCCCGAGGAGCAGTTCTTC.

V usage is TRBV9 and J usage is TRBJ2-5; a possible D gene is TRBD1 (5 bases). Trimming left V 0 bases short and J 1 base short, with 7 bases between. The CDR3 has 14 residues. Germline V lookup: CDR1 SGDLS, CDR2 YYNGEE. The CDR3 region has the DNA TGTGCCAGCAGCGTAGAGGGGCTCCAAGAGACCCAGTACTTC. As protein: CASSVEGLQETQYF.

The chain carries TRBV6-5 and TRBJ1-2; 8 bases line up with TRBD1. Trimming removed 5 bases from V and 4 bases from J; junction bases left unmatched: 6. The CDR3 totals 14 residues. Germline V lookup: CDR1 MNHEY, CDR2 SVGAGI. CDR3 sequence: CASSKQQGGYGYTF. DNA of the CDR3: TGTGCCAGCAGTAAACAACAGGGGGGCTATGGCTACACCTTC.

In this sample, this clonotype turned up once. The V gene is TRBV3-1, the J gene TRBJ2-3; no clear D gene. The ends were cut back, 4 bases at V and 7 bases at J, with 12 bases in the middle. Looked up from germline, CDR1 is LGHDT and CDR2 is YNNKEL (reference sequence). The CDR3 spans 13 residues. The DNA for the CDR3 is TGTGCCAGCAGCCCAGCCACGGCGAATACGCAGTATTTT. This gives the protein CASSPATANTQYF.

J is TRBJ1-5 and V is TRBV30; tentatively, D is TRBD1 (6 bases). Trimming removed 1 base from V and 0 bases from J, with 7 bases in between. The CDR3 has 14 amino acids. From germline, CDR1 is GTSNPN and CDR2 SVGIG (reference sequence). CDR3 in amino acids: CAWSGTDSNQPQHF. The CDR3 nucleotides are TGTGCCTGGAGTGGGACAGATAGCAATCAGCCCCAGCATTTT. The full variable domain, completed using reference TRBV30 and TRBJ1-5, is SQTIHQWPATLVQPVGSPLSLECTVEGTSNPNLYWYRQAAGRGLQLLFYSVGIGQISSEVPQNLSASRPQDRQFILSSKKLLLSDSGFYLCAWSGTDSNQPQHFGDGTRLSIL.

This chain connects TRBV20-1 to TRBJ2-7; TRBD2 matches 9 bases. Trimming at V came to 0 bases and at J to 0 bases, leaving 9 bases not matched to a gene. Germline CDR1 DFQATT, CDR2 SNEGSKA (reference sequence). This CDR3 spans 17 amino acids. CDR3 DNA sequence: TGCAGTGCTAGAGATTTGCTAGCGGGGACAAGCTCCTACGAGCAGTACTTC. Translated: CSARDLLAGTSSYEQYF.

The CDR3 sequence: CATSDSLSYNEQFF. For the CDR3, the DNA is TGTGCCACCAGTGATTCCCTCTCCTACAATGAGCAGTTCTTC. The chain joins TRBV24-1 to TRBJ2-1; unclear D gene. Germline V gene data show CDR1 as KGHDR and CDR2 as SFDVKD. CDR3 length: 14 amino acids. Trimming removed 2 bases from V and 0 bases from J, with 4 bases in between.

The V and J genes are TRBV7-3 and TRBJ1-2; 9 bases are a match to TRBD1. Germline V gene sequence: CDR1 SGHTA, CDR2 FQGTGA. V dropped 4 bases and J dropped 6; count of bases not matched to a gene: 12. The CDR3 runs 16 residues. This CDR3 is CASSSGTGRGRDGYTF. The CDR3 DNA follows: TGTGCCAGCAGCTCCGGGACAGGGAGGGGTAGGGATGGCTACACCTTC.

The CDR3 nucleotides are TGTGCCAGCAGCGTCGGGACAGGGATGGGCACCATATATTTT. This codes for CASSVGTGMGTIYF. The chain employs TRBV9 and TRBJ1-3; TRBD1 aligns across 9 bases. The CDR3 is made up of 14 amino acids. V lost 2 bases, J lost 9 bases, and 6 bases stayed unmatched. The V gene's germline CDR1 is SGDLS and CDR2 YYNGEE.

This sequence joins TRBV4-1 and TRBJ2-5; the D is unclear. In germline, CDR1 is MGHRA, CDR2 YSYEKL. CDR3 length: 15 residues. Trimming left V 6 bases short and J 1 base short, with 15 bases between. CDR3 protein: CASRRRPLRQETQYF. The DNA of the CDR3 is TGCGCCAGCAGGAGAAGGCCACTCCGCCAAGAGACCCAGTACTTC.

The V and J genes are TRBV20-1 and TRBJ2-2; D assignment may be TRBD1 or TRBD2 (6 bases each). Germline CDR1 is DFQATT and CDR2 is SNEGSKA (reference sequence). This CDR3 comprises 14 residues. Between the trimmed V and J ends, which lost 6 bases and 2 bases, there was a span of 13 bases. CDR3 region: CSALGGPNTGELFF. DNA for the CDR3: TGCAGTGCCCTGGGGGGCCCCAACACCGGGGAGCTGTTTTTT.

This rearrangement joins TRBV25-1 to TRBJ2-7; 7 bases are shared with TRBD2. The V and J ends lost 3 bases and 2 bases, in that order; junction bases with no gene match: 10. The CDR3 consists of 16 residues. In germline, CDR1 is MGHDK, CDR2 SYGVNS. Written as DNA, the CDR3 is TGTGCCAGCAGTGACGCGATCAGCGGGAAAGCCTACGAGCAGTACTTC. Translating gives CASSDAISGKAYEQYF.

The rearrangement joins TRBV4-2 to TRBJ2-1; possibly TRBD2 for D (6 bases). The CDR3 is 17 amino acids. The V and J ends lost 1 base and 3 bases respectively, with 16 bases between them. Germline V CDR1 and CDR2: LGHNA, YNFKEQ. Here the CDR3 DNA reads TGTGCCAGCAGCCAAGGGCGGGACTCCCAACTCTACAATGAGCAGTTCTTC. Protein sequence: CASSQGRDSQLYNEQFF.

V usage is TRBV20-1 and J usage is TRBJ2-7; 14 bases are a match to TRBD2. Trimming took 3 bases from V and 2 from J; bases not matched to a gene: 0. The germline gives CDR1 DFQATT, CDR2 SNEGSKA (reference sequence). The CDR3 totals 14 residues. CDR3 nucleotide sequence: TGCAGTGCTAGGACTAGCGGGAGGGCCTACGAGCAGTACTTC. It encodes CSARTSGRAYEQYF.

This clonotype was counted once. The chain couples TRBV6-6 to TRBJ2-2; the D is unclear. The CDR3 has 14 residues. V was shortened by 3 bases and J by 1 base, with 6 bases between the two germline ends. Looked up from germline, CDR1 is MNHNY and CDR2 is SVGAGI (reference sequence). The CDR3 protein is CASSYHLNTGELFF. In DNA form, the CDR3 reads TGTGCCAGCAGTTATCACCTGAACACCGGGGAGCTGTTTTTT.

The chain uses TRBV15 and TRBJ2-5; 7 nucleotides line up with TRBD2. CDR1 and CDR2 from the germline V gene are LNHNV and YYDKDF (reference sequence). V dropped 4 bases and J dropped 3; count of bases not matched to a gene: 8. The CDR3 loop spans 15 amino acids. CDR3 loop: CATSTNPGGKETQYF. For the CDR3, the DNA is TGTGCCACCAGCACGAACCCGGGGGGTAAAGAGACCCAGTACTTC.

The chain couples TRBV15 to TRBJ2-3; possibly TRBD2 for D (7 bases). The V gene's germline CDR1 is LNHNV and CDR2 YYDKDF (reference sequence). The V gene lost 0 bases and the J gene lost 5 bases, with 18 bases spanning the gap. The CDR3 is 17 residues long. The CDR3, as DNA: TGTGCCACCAGCAGAGATGGTATGGGGGGGCCAGGAGATACGCAGTATTTT. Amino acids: CATSRDGMGGPGDTQYF.